This T cell receptor beta chain emerged from a study of metastatic and nonmetastatic thyroid tumors. Study summary: Malignant thyroid and benign thyroid patients provided blood and tumor or nodule tissue whose repertoires were compared.

All patients were treatment-naive before thyroid surgery. Study results and caveats: Versus benign nodules, malignant thyroid tumors reportedly had significantly higher TCR beta diversity, in blood and tumor.

This clone was counted at least ten times. Antigen: not known. This specimen includes other DNA sequences encoding the same CDR3. Germline assignment: CDR1 MDHEN and CDR2 SYDVKM. Between the trimmed V and J ends, which lost 5 bases and 8 bases, there was a span of 18 bases. CDR3 length equals 14 residues. Methods used by the authors: The authors used CDR3 differences across clinicopathological groups to build a distant-metastasis classifier for papillary thyroid cancer. TCRdb re-clonotyped the PCR reads via MiXCR. TCRdb assigned the V and J calls; the authors' analysis was not used. The table includes some 17,000 clones, 29% detected once.

This chain connects TRBV28 to TRBJ1-2; D not certain. The sequenced sample was tumor tissue. This TCR was recovered from a female donor with papillary thyroid cancer or a benign thyroid nodule (not recorded which). Some clones in this sample may be carry-over from other donors' samples. The CDR3 bases are TGTGCCAGCAGTATACTACCGGGAACCAAAGGCTACACCTTC. It translates to CASSILPGTKGYTF.